A single sample is the source of the 12 T cell receptor beta chains below, sequenced in a study of T cell responses to AZD1222 COVID-19 vaccine (dated by TCRdb to 2020 to 2023). The meaning of the sample's time point label: about 28 days (+/-7) after the second vaccine dose. Libraries were made using the immunoSEQ multiplex PCR assay. TCRdb mirrors the immuneACCESS table, restricted to in-frame sequences. Some clones are absent from its copies; in checked studies, under half trace to an unresolved V gene, and the reason for the others is unknown. For this sample the table gives about 130,000 clones, of which 89% were detected only once. Jointly, the top ten make up around a tenth of the sample. The input for sequencing was peripheral blood, taken 28 days after the second AZD1222 dose. The source is an adult who received the AZD1222 COVID-19 vaccine.

The J gene is TRBJ1-4, the V gene TRBV28; no firm D call. V lost 2 bases and J 5 bases, leaving 15 bases between the germline ends. The CDR3 runs to 16 residues. From germline, CDR1 is MDHEN and CDR2 SYDVKM. The CDR3 sequence: CASSLRLPGSNEKLFF. The CDR3 bases are TGTGCCAGCAGTTTAAGGTTGCCCGGGTCGAATGAAAAACTGTTTTTT.

V is TRBV19 and J is TRBJ1-2; D not certain. Per the germline V gene, CDR1 is LNHDA and CDR2 is SQIVND (reference sequence). The CDR3 consists of 11 residues. V lost 10 bases, J lost 4 bases, and 10 bases lay in between. The CDR3 sequence: CATLRGYGYTF. Here the CDR3 DNA reads TGTGCCACTCTACGGGGCTATGGCTACACCTTC.

CDR3 residues: CASSEGRYSNQPQHF. Here the CDR3 DNA reads TGTGCCAGCAGTGAAGGACGGTATAGCAATCAGCCCCAGCATTTT. The V gene is TRBV2, the J gene TRBJ1-5; D is ambiguous. The germline CDR1 and CDR2 sequences are SNHLY and FYNNEI. Trimming took 1 base from V and 0 from J, leaving 7 bases between them. The CDR3 runs 15 residues. Variable domain in full (rest from reference TRBV2 and TRBJ1-5): EPEVTQTPSHQVTQMGQEVILRCVPISNHLYFYWYRQILGQKVEFLVSFYNNEISEKSEIFDDQFSVERPDGSNFTLKIRSTKLEDSAMYFCASSEGRYSNQPQHFGDGTRLSIL.

The V and J genes are TRBV30 and TRBJ1-1; the D gene is possibly TRBD1 (6 bases). CDR3 length: 13 residues. V lost 2 bases to trimming and J lost 4 bases, with 11 bases between them. Germline V lookup: CDR1 GTSNPN, CDR2 SVGIG (reference sequence). In DNA form, the CDR3 reads TGTGCCTGGAGTCGTTCAGGGGCCACTGAAGCTTTCTTT. It codes for CAWSRSGATEAFF.

The V and J genes are TRBV20-1 and TRBJ1-5; D gene uncertain. The ends were cut back, 3 bases at V and 3 bases at J, with 12 bases in the middle. Per germline, CDR1 DFQATT and CDR2 SNEGSKA (reference sequence). The CDR3 runs to 14 residues. The CDR3, as DNA: TGCAGTGCTAGTTTAGGGCCCATCAATCAGCCCCAGCATTTT. This translates into CSASLGPINQPQHF.

V is TRBV18 and J is TRBJ1-4; weak D call: TRBD1 (6 bases). This CDR3 has 16 amino acids. With 3 bases removed from V and 0 bases from J, the gap between germline ends came to 11 bases. Germline CDR1 reads KGHSH; CDR2 reads LQKENI. CDR3: CASSPTTGSTNEKLFF. The CDR3 coding sequence is TGTGCCAGCTCACCTACTACAGGGTCAACTAATGAAAAACTGTTTTTT.

The rearrangement links TRBV6-2 or TRBV6-3 to TRBJ2-2, with 7 bases aligning to TRBD1. This CDR3 spans 17 amino acids. Germline-derived CDR1 and CDR2 are MNHEY and SVGEGT. V shed 3 bases, J shed 5 bases, and the junction held 12 bases outside the gene matches. The CDR3 coding sequence is TGTGCCAGCAGTTATAGTAGAAACAGGGGAAGTACCGGGGAGCTGTTTTTT. Its translation: CASSYSRNRGSTGELFF.

This clone occurred once. The genes are TRBV7-2 and TRBJ2-5; TRBD1 matches 11 bases. The germline V gene encodes CDR1 SGHTA and CDR2 FQGNSA. V shed 1 base and J 2 bases; nucleotides not matched to a gene: 3. The CDR3 loop spans 16 amino acids. The CDR3 nucleotides read TGTGCCAGCAGCTTAGGAGGGACAGGGGGGCAAGAGACCCAGTACTTC. This sequence encodes CASSLGGTGGQETQYF.

The chain employs TRBV18 and TRBJ1-2; 7 bases align to TRBD1. Looked up from germline, CDR1 is KGHSH and CDR2 is LQKENI. The CDR3 has 15 amino acids. V shed 2 bases and J 12 bases; nucleotides not matched to a gene: 15. Here the CDR3 reads CASSPSAQGGSVDTF. The CDR3 DNA reads TGTGCCAGCTCACCAAGCGCCCAGGGGGGATCTGTGGACACCTTC.

The chain combines TRBV23-1 with TRBJ1-1, with D unresolved. TRBV23-1 is noted as an ORF with a role that remains uncertain. V lost 6 bases and J lost 0, with 14 bases in between. The CDR3 covers 15 residues. CDR3 protein: CASRTSGEMNTEAFF. CDR3 bases: TGCGCCAGCAGAACATCGGGAGAGATGAACACTGAAGCTTTCTTT.

The rearrangement joins TRBV5-1 to TRBJ2-3; 11 nucleotides align to TRBD2. Germline CDR1 reads SGHRS; CDR2 reads YFSETQ. J was trimmed by 1 base and V by 4 bases; bases with no gene match: 2. The CDR3 totals 15 residues. This CDR3 reads CASSPGLAGTDTQYF. The CDR3 region has the DNA TGCGCCAGCAGCCCGGGACTAGCGGGCACAGATACGCAGTATTTT.

This chain uses TRBV12-3 or TRBV12-4 with TRBJ2-1, with D hard to call. This CDR3 spans 13 amino acids. With 3 bases removed from V and 6 bases from J, the gap between germline ends came to 9 bases. In nucleotides, the CDR3 is TGTGCCAGCAGTTTGTGGTTGGGCAATGAGCAGTTCTTC. Translation: CASSLWLGNEQFF.